The T cell receptor beta chain under discussion was sequenced for a study of CD4 T cells in relation to SARS-CoV-2 and coronaviruses. Study in general: The HLA restriction of the shared crossreactive spike epitopes was mapped. Study-level points and caveats: Culture-expanded clones reflect memory recall rather than primary priming during culture. Crossreactive clones expanded significantly less to SARS-CoV-2 than monoreactive clones. This crossreactivity analysis covered spike protein alone, no other viral proteins.

V was clipped by 1 base and J by 0 bases, with 7 bases between them. This CDR3 has 14 residues. The germline CDR1 and CDR2 sequences are MNHNS and SASEGT. Produced via immunoSEQ multiplex PCR; TCRdb's table is partial and in-frame only. The table includes about 59,000 clones, roughly 90% detected once. Turning to this clone: Its cognate antigen is unknown.

CD4+ T cells from unexposed donors were obtained before the COVID-19 pandemic (2011-2018). The V gene is TRBV6-1, the J gene TRBJ2-7; D not certain. The source material was memory CD4+ T cells from PBMCs. The receptor was isolated from a human donor in good health. Written as DNA, the CDR3 is TGTGCCAGCAGTGAAGGACCATCCTCCTACGAGCAGTACTTC. Translation: CASSEGPSSYEQYF.